This T cell receptor (beta chain) was identified during a study of T cell repertoires in cytomegalovirus infection. Study background: Used in the study were CMV epitopes, some recently identified and HLA-C-restricted, others well-studied and HLA-B-restricted. Public signatures in TCR beta pointed to CMV infection and matching HLA type.

TCRdb reanalysed the reads using MiXCR and keeps one entry per CDR3 protein. Found here are about 570,000 distinct CDR3 sequences, approximately 40% of them singletons; the top ten hold 48%. Looked up from germline, CDR1 is SGHTA and CDR2 is FQGNSA. The CDR3 extends over 15 amino acids. Study conclusions and caveats: Clonotype analysis showed dominance of the ex vivo response by HLA-C-restricted CMV-specific TCR beta clonotypes.

Comment on this clonotype: Its matching antigen is unknown.

Material: cultured PBMCs, obtained from culture after CMV antigen stimulation. The TCR originated in a human donor in good health (CMV status not recorded). Some clones in this sample may be carry-over from other donors' samples. The chain is built from TRBV7-2 and TRBJ2-7; 9 nucleotides align to TRBD2. CDR3 sequence: CASHRGGGAGYEQYF. The CDR3 DNA sequence: TGTGCGAGCCATCGGGGCGGGGGGGCGGGGTACGAGCAGTACTTC.